This T cell receptor delta chain was recovered during a study of γδ T cells in repeated Plasmodium falciparum infection. Study findings and constraints: Malian donors came from one small rural village, predominantly one ethnic group.

The length of the CDR3 is 15 residues. Per the germline V gene, CDR1 is TSWWSYY and CDR2 is QGS. Flow sorting of PBMC yielded separate Vgamma9/Vdelta2+ and Vdelta2-negative gammadelta T cell populations for bulk repertoire analysis. As to this clone: What it binds is unknown. A far larger clone is one nucleotide away, so this likely arose from a read error. The same CDR3 is also encoded by other DNA sequences in this sample.

TCRdb fed the multiplex PCR reads into CATT to redo clone calling. Altogether 80,000 to 95,000 delta-chain clones are present, almost 1.5% being singletons, with the ten largest covering roughly 8.1%. Sequenced input: gamma-delta T cells from blood. The TCR originated in a pool of human donors (malaria-infected and uninfected, not separated). V gene TRDV1 combines with J gene TRDJ1, with 10 nucleotides matching TRDD3. CDR3 sequence reads: CALRDWGINTDKLIF. In nucleotides, the CDR3 is TGTGCTCTTAGGGACTGGGGGATTAACACCGACAAACTCATCTTT.